This T cell receptor beta chain was observed in a study of blood T cell repertoires in COVID-19. The V end lost 1 base, the J end lost 8 bases, and 5 bases lay between the germline ends. CDR3 length: 11 residues. Libraries were prepared by immunoSEQ multiplex PCR; TCRdb keeps only in-frame clonotypes and omits some of them. The repertoire holds 40,000 to 45,000 clones, with around nine tenths as singletons. Sequencing was performed on peripheral blood. This receptor was taken from a man aged 55 to 69 with acute or convalescent COVID-19. The V gene is TRBV12-3 or TRBV12-4, the J gene TRBJ1-2, with D hard to call. CDR3 DNA sequence: TGTGCCAGCAGTTTAGGCGTAGGCTACACCTTC. It specifies CASSLGVGYTF.